Shown below are 13 T cell receptor beta chains from a single sample sequenced in a study of blood T cell repertoires in COVID-19. Using immunoSEQ multiplex PCR, the repertoire was profiled, and TCRdb retains in-frame clones only, with some absent. The sample has approximately 230,000 clones, approximately 79% seen once. Sample: peripheral blood. The receptors here all came from a woman older than 75 with active or convalescent COVID-19.

This chain joins TRBV28 and TRBJ1-4, with 8 bases lining up with TRBD1. CDR1 MDHEN and CDR2 SYDVKM come from the germline V gene. The J segment lost 8 bases and the V segment lost 2 bases, leaving 7 bases of the junction unmatched. The CDR3 has 15 residues. The CDR3 loop reads CASSLRQGSTEKLFF. The CDR3 DNA sequence: TGTGCCAGCAGTTTAAGACAGGGGAGTACCGAAAAACTGTTTTTT.

The rearrangement joins TRBV6-5 to TRBJ2-7; 10 nucleotides line up with TRBD1. There are 15 residues in the CDR3. V shed 6 bases and J 4 bases; nucleotides not matched to a gene: 9. Germline assignment: CDR1 MNHEY and CDR2 SVGAGI. The CDR3 spells CASREPGQGSYEQYF. CDR3 nucleotides: TGTGCCAGCAGGGAGCCGGGACAGGGGTCGTACGAGCAGTACTTC.

The chain is built from TRBV5-1 and TRBJ2-2; 11 bases align to TRBD2. The germline CDR1 and CDR2 sequences are SGHRS and YFSETQ. The CDR3 covers 15 residues. The V and J ends lost 5 bases and 8 bases, in that order; junction bases with no gene match: 8. The chain's CDR3 is CASRVAGGQTGELFF. The CDR3 DNA is TGCGCCAGCAGGGTAGCGGGAGGGCAAACGGGGGAGCTGTTTTTT.

Of note for this clone: Other DNA sequences within the sample encode an identical CDR3. This chain links TRBV2 with TRBJ1-2; D is possibly TRBD1 (5 bases). Trimming removed 1 base from V and 2 bases from J, with 5 bases in between. The CDR3 sequence is 13 residues long. Germline V gene lookup returns CDR1 SNHLY and CDR2 FYNNEI. CDR3 in DNA: TGTGCCAGCAGTGAAGAGGGGAACTATGGCTACACCTTC. It yields the protein CASSEEGNYGYTF.

This clone was observed a single time. The rearrangement links TRBV5-1 to TRBJ1-1; the D is unclear. The CDR3 consists of 15 residues. Trimming pared 0 bases from V and 3 bases from J, leaving 12 bases between. Germline loops: CDR1 SGHRS, CDR2 YFSETQ. Here the CDR3 reads CASSLAAGPYTEAFF. In DNA form, the CDR3 reads TGCGCCAGCAGCTTGGCGGCAGGTCCGTACACTGAAGCTTTCTTT.

The chain joins TRBV19 to TRBJ2-4, with TRBD2 identical over 7 bases. The CDR3 contains 14 residues. Trimming cost V 4 bases and J 7 bases; bases outside gene matches: 7. CDR1 is LNHDA and CDR2 is SQIVND in the germline V gene (reference sequence). The CDR3 nucleotides read TGTGCCAGTAGTACCCGGGGAGGGAAGAACATTCAGTACTTC. This sequence encodes CASSTRGGKNIQYF.

This clone was found once. This CDR3 reads CASSLPGGLGTEAFF. The DNA for the CDR3 is TGTGCCAGCAGCTTACCAGGGGGCTTAGGCACTGAAGCTTTCTTT. The V gene is TRBV7-8, the J gene TRBJ1-1; 8 nucleotides agree with TRBD1. The CDR3 contains 15 residues. Germline trimming cut 2 bases from V and 4 bases from J; bases unmatched to any gene: 6. From germline, CDR1 is SGHVS and CDR2 FQNEAQ.

The chain joins TRBV7-6 to TRBJ1-3, with no clear D. This CDR3 contains 16 residues. Germline CDR1 is SGHVS and CDR2 is FNYEAQ. Trimming shortened V by 3 bases and J by 0 bases, and 12 bases separated the two germline ends. The CDR3 DNA sequence: TGTGCCAGCAGCTTGGGAGGGCTGAGCTCTGGAAACACCATATATTTT. This translates into CASSLGGLSSGNTIYF. Looking up the rest from reference TRBV7-6 and TRBJ1-3 gives the full variable domain: GAGVSQSPRYKVTKRGQDVALRCDPISGHVSLYWYRQALGQGPEFLTYFNYEAQQDKSGLPNDRFSAERPEGSISTLTIQRTEQRDSAMYRCASSLGGLSSGNTIYFGEGSWLTVV.

The genes are TRBV28 and TRBJ1-5; D gene uncertain. CDR3 length equals 16 residues. V was pared by 6 bases and J by 0 bases, with 15 bases between. Germline loops: CDR1 MDHEN, CDR2 SYDVKM. CDR3: CASSVDRGYSNQPQHF. CDR3 in DNA: TGTGCCAGCAGCGTAGATCGAGGCTATAGCAATCAGCCCCAGCATTTT.

The gene calls are TRBV29-1 and TRBJ2-3, with 8 bases lining up with TRBD2. Germline CDR1 reads SQVTM; CDR2 reads ANQGSEA. V was clipped by 5 bases and J by 3 bases; unmatched bases: 13. The CDR3 extends over 16 amino acids. CDR3 region: CSVSGPKRERTDTQYF. As DNA, the CDR3 is TGCAGCGTTTCGGGGCCCAAGCGGGAGAGGACAGATACGCAGTATTTT.

This clone has a handful of counts. The chain combines TRBV12-5 with TRBJ2-2; the match to TRBD1 covers 8 bases. With V trimmed by 2 bases and J by 2 bases, 7 bases remained unmatched. The CDR3 is 17 amino acids. Per germline, CDR1 LGHNT and CDR2 FRNRAP. CDR3: CASGLLTGGPNTGELFF. CDR3 sequence (DNA): TGTGCTAGTGGTTTGCTTACAGGGGGACCCAACACCGGGGAGCTGTTTTTT.

The chain links TRBV5-6 to TRBJ2-2; possibly TRBD1 for D (5 bases). V was shortened by 5 bases and J by 3 bases, with 14 bases between the two germline ends. In germline, CDR1 is SGHDT, CDR2 YYEEEE. This CDR3 is 15 amino acids long. In DNA form, the CDR3 reads TGTGCCAGCAGGCCAAGGGGCGCGGACACCGGGGAGCTGTTTTTT. Protein: CASRPRGADTGELFF.

The rearrangement links TRBV2 to TRBJ2-7, with 12 bases identical to TRBD2. CDR1 and CDR2 (germline): SNHLY, FYNNEI. The CDR3 totals 14 residues. The V and J ends lost 6 bases and 5 bases, in that order; junction bases with no gene match: 5. Here the CDR3 DNA reads TGTGCCAGCAGCCTAGCGGGGGGGTTCCACGAGCAGTACTTC. Amino acid sequence: CASSLAGGFHEQYF.